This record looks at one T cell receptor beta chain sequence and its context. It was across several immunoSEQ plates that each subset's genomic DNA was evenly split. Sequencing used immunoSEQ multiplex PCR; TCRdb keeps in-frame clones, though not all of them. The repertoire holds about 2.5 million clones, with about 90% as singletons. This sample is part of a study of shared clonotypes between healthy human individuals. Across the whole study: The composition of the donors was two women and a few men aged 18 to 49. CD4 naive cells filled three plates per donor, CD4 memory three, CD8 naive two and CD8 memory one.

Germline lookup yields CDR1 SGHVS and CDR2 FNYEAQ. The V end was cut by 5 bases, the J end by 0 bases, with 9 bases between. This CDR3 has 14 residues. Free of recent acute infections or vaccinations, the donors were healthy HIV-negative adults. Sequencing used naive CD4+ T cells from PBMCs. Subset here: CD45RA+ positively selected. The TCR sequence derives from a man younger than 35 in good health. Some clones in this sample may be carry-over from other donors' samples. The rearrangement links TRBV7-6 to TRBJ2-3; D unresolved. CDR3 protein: CASSHSTSTDTQYF. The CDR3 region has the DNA TGTGCCAGCAGCCACTCGACTAGCACAGATACGCAGTATTTT. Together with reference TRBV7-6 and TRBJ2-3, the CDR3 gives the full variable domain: GAGVSQSPRYKVTKRGQDVALRCDPISGHVSLYWYRQALGQGPEFLTYFNYEAQQDKSGLPNDRFSAERPEGSISTLTIQRTEQRDSAMYRCASSHSTSTDTQYFGPGTRLTVL.